The subject of this entry is one TCR beta chain. The antigen remains unidentified. This sample stems from a study of shared clonotypes between healthy human individuals. General observations from the study: Naive subsets typically showed greater estimated richness than memory subsets.

Per germline, CDR1 MNHEY and CDR2 SVGAGI. Trimming removed 3 bases from V and 2 bases from J, with 8 bases in between. The CDR3 consists of 15 residues. CD4+ cells underwent separation, giving CD45RA+ naive and CD45RA-negative memory subsets. Sorted subsets were amplified in replicate PCRs using approximately 0.2 ug DNA, approximately 30,000 T cell genomes. Original methodology: ImmunoSEQ yielded junction-only sequences lacking quality scores, so filtering differed. Repertoires were generated with immunoSEQ multiplex PCR, while TCRdb's copy carries only in-frame clones and drops some. V and J calls and clone size follow that table, whereas D and trimming were derived from the DNA. The data show about 2.3 million clones, 92% seen once.

This TCR was recovered from a man between 18 and 29 years old in good health. Some clones in this sample may be carry-over from other donors' samples. Sequencing was carried out using naive CD4+ T cells from PBMCs. Described subset: CD45RA+ positively selected. The rearrangement joins TRBV6-5 to TRBJ2-6; possible D gene TRBD1, 6 bases. The CDR3 DNA reads TGTGCCAGCAGTTATTGGACAGCTGGGGCCAACGTCCTGACTTTC. This translates into CASSYWTAGANVLTF.